Listed below are T cell receptor beta chains from one sample, sequenced in a study of blood T cell repertoires in COVID-19. Sequenced by immunoSEQ multiplex PCR; TCRdb stores in-frame clones only, minus some. The profile shows fewer than 350,000 clones, around 84% of them singletons. What was sequenced was PBMCs or T cells enriched from blood (not recorded which). The receptors originated from a woman aged 25 to 45 who had been exposed to COVID-19. Each CDR3 is given with its conserved first and last residue. The D gene is left open where the match is weak. Clone size is given for some rows only: seen once, a few or many times, or a class if the clone is expanded.

v_call	clone_size	d_call	j_call	cdr3_nt	cdr3_aa
TRBV7-7	.	.	TRBJ2-1	TGTGCTAGCAGCTTAACTCGGTCAGGCAATGAGCAGTTCTTC	CASSLTRSGNEQFF
TRBV2	.	.	TRBJ2-2	TGTGCCTTTAGCGTCGGAAACACCGGGGAGCTGTTTTTT	CAFSVGNTGELFF
TRBV6-1	few	TRBD1	TRBJ2-6	TGTGCCAGCAGTGCCCGGGACAGGAGAAGCTCTGGGGCCAACGTCCTGACTTTC	CASSARDRRSSGANVLTF
TRBV19	.	.	TRBJ2-6	TGTGCCAGTAGCCCCAGGACTGGGGCCAACGTCCTGACTTTC	CASSPRTGANVLTF
TRBV5-1	.	TRBD1	TRBJ2-7	TGCGCCAGCAGCTTGGGGGGACAGGCTACCTACGAGCAGTACTTC	CASSLGGQATYEQYF
TRBV19	.	TRBD1	TRBJ2-1	TGTGCCAGTAGCCTAAGTAGATGGGACAGGGGAGGTAATGAGCAGTTCTTC	CASSLSRWDRGGNEQFF
TRBV15	.	TRBD1	TRBJ2-3	TGTGCCACCAGCAGAGTCCCGGGACAGGGGGCAGATACGCAGTATTTT	CATSRVPGQGADTQYF
TRBV6-5	.	.	TRBJ1-1	TGTGCCAGCACAAGGGACACGTCGAACACTGAAGCTTTCTTT	CASTRDTSNTEAFF
TRBV6-2/TRBV6-3	.	.	TRBJ2-2	TGTGCCAGCAGTTACGTCGCGGGGAACACCGGGGAGCTGTTTTTT	CASSYVAGNTGELFF
TRBV5-1	.	.	TRBJ2-1	TGCGCCAGCAGGGGGGCCGAACCCTACAATGAGCAGTTCTTC	CASRGAEPYNEQFF